The 32 T cell receptor beta chains in this list originate from one sample, sequenced in a study of regulatory T cells in long-lasting Graves disease. Researchers made TCR beta libraries by using iRepertoire HTBI primers and running Arm-PCR on CDR3 regions. TCRdb passed the multiplex PCR reads through MiXCR, listing each CDR3 protein once. The data contain 350,000 to 400,000 distinct CDR3 sequences, roughly 16% of them singletons. Time point meaning: newly diagnosed GD, antithyroid drugs for less than 3 months. After RNA was extracted from PBMCs, the TCR library was made from it. These data are also associated with another study on T cells in Graves' hyperthyroidism and ophthalmopathy.

Sequenced material: peripheral blood mononuclear cells (PBMCs), taken at new diagnosis, from a patient treated with antithyroid drugs. All receptors come from a woman aged 18-30 years with Graves disease.

Ten or more counts support this clonotype. The chain employs TRBV12-3 or TRBV12-4 and TRBJ2-5, with 11 bases lining up with TRBD2. The CDR3 loop spans 15 amino acids. The V gene end was trimmed by 6 bases and the J gene end by 1 base; junction bases not matched to a gene: 4. The CDR3 spells CASRGTSGFQETQYF. The CDR3, as DNA: TGTGCCAGCAGGGGGACTAGCGGATTCCAAGAGACCCAGTACTTC.

With regard to this clonotype: This could be a read error, since a much larger clone is one nucleotide away. CDR3 region: CASRGDYTGERFF. The CDR3 nucleotides read TGTGCCAGCAGAGGGGACTACACCGGGGAGCGGTTTTTT. The rearrangement joins TRBV5-6 to TRBJ2-2; 7 nucleotides align to TRBD2. This CDR3 comprises 13 residues. The germline V gene encodes CDR1 SGHDT and CDR2 YYEEEE.

This clonotype was observed at least ten times. The V gene is TRBV20-1, the J gene TRBJ1-1; TRBD1 might be the D (5 bases). V was trimmed by 5 bases and J by 0 bases, leaving 13 bases between them. This CDR3 comprises 14 residues. Germline values: CDR1 DFQATT, CDR2 SNEGSKA (reference sequence). DNA for the CDR3: TGCAGTGCTTCTAGACAGCTTCTGAACACTGAAGCTTTCTTT. Translated, it gives CSASRQLLNTEAFF.

In regard to this clonotype: The conserved closing phenylalanine or tryptophan is absent in this CDR3, likely reflecting a read error. The V call is TRBV20-1, the J call TRBJ1-6, with 8 bases matching TRBD1. The CDR3 loop spans 16 amino acids. Per germline, CDR1 DFQATT and CDR2 SNEGSKA (reference sequence). The ends lost 3 bases at V and 3 bases at J; junction bases unmatched: 7. The CDR3 loop reads CSARNSGQGYNSPLHL. The CDR3, as DNA: TGCAGTGCTAGGAATAGTGGACAGGGCTATAATTCACCCCTCCACCTT.

In this sample, this clonotype turned up many times. V usage is TRBV11-3 and J usage is TRBJ1-1; D is uncertain. This CDR3 region has 13 residues. CDR1 SGHNT and CDR2 YENEEA come from the germline V gene. Trimming removed 2 bases at V and 3 bases at J, with 7 bases between. The CDR3 region has the DNA TGTGCCAGCAGCTTATGGGTTTACACTGAAGCTTTCTTT. It specifies CASSLWVYTEAFF.

This clonotype occurred a few times. The J gene is TRBJ2-5, the V gene TRBV18; D ambiguous. Germline CDR1 KGHSH, CDR2 LQKENI. The V gene lost 0 bases and the J gene lost 5 bases, with 10 bases spanning the gap. The CDR3 extends over 14 amino acids. CDR3 bases: TGTGCCAGCTCACCACCGGCGGCCTTCGAGACCCAGTACTTC. Encoded protein: CASSPPAAFETQYF.

The rearrangement uses TRBV7-8 and TRBJ2-3; 12 bases are shared with TRBD2. In germline, CDR1 is SGHVS, CDR2 FQNEAQ. The CDR3 totals 17 residues. Trimming at V came to 5 bases and at J to 1 base, leaving 7 bases not matched to a gene. This CDR3 is CASSPRSSGRGTDTQYF. The CDR3 DNA is TGTGCCAGCAGCCCTCGGTCTAGCGGGAGGGGCACAGATACGCAGTATTTT.

The V and J genes are TRBV20-1 and TRBJ2-5; 11 bases match TRBD1. The trim removed 6 bases at V and 5 bases at J, leaving 11 bases unmatched. From germline, CDR1 is DFQATT and CDR2 SNEGSKA (reference sequence). The CDR3 contains 15 residues. DNA for the CDR3: TGCAGTGCCATAAGGACAGGGGGCGCCGGGGAGACCCAGTACTTC. It specifies CSAIRTGGAGETQYF.

This clonotype was counted at least ten times. V usage is TRBV2 and J usage is TRBJ2-7; D not certain. The CDR3 length is 11 residues. Germline loops: CDR1 SNHLY, CDR2 FYNNEI. Trimming shortened V by 4 bases and J by 8 bases, and 9 bases separated the two germline ends. CDR3 coding DNA: TGTGCCAGCAGTGGTACTACGCAGCAGTACTTC. Its translation is CASSGTTQQYF.

The V gene is TRBV29-1, the J gene TRBJ2-1, with 10 bases lining up with TRBD2. V gave up 0 bases and J gave up 10 bases; unmatched junction bases: 27. Germline lookup yields CDR1 SQVTM and CDR2 ANQGSEA. The CDR3 is made up of 21 amino acids. Written as DNA, the CDR3 is TGCAGCGTTGAAGATCTTGAGGGAGCAGCGGGGGGGCCCAATGATCGTAGGGAGCAGTTCTTC. It encodes CSVEDLEGAAGGPNDRREQFF.

A note on this clonotype: Relative to the germline gene, one junction end is altered; a read error may explain this. The J gene is TRBJ2-1, the V gene TRBV4-1; D is unclear. Germline V gives CDR1 MGHRA, CDR2 YSYEKL. CDR3 length: 18 residues. CDR3 DNA sequence: TGTGCCAGCAGCCAAGAGGCTGTCGGAGCCAGCTCCTACAATGAGCAGTTCTTC. It encodes CASSQEAVGASSYNEQFF.

This clonotype has a handful of counts. The rearrangement links TRBV4-1 to TRBJ1-1, with TRBD1 matching over 7 bases. The V gene's germline CDR1 is MGHRA and CDR2 YSYEKL. The CDR3 runs 14 residues. V lost 4 bases to trimming and J lost 4 bases; unmatched junction nucleotides: 6. The CDR3 reads CASSPSTGLTEAFF. The CDR3 nucleotides are TGCGCCAGCAGCCCCTCGACAGGGCTCACTGAAGCTTTCTTT.

This clonotype was seen more than once but under ten times. The genes are TRBV5-1 and TRBJ2-1; D gene uncertain. There are 13 residues in the CDR3. Germline V gene lookup returns CDR1 SGHRS and CDR2 YFSETQ. Trimming stripped 3 bases from V and 7 bases from J, with 11 bases between. The CDR3 nucleotides read TGCGCCAGCAGCTCTCCGATAACTAATGAGCAGTTCTTC. Residues: CASSSPITNEQFF. Complete variable domain (other parts from reference TRBV5-1 and TRBJ2-1): KAGVTQTPRYLIKTRGQQVTLSCSPISGHRSVSWYQQTPGQGLQFLFEYFSETQRNKGNFPGRFSGRQFSNSRSEMNVSTLELGDSALYLCASSSPITNEQFFGPGTRLTVL.

In regard to this clonotype: A much larger clone differs from this one at a single base, so this may be a read error. The rearrangement links TRBV5-4 to TRBJ2-3; D unclear. The germline V gene has CDR1 SGHNT and CDR2 YYREEE (reference sequence). The length of the CDR3 is 13 residues. V shed 4 bases and J shed 5 bases, with 11 bases lying between them. CDR3 bases: TGTGCCAGCAGCACATCCCCTGTAGATACGCAGTATTTT. Its protein is CASSTSPVDTQYF.

A word on this clonotype: The likely explanation is a read error, given a far larger clone one base away. The rearrangement links TRBV18 to TRBJ2-3; the D gene is possibly TRBD2 (5 bases). The J call may be mistaken, given a closer DNA end match to TRBJ2-1. This CDR3 comprises 15 residues. From germline, CDR1 is KGHSH and CDR2 LQKENI. CDR3 coding DNA: TGTGCCAGCTCACCACGCCCCGGCAGAGCGGATGAGCAGTTCTTC. The encoded protein is CASSPRPGRADEQFF.

This clonotype was counted a few times. J is TRBJ2-3 and V is TRBV20-1; D uncertain. The CDR3 runs 14 residues. Trimming pared 5 bases from V and 2 bases from J, leaving 14 bases between. Per the germline V gene, CDR1 is DFQATT and CDR2 is SNEGSKA (reference sequence). In DNA form, the CDR3 reads TGCAGTGCTCTCCAGGTTAGGGACACAGATACGCAGTATTTT. Protein: CSALQVRDTDTQYF.

The genes are TRBV4-2 and TRBJ2-1; a possible D gene is TRBD1 (6 bases). The CDR3 is 16 residues long. CDR1 and CDR2 from the germline V gene are LGHNA and YNFKEQ. V was cut by 0 bases and J by 6 bases, with 15 bases left in between. The CDR3 region has the DNA TGTGCCAGCAGCCAAGATGTCCGGACCAGGGGCAATGAGCAGTTCTTC. It encodes CASSQDVRTRGNEQFF.

In regard to this clonotype: This clone may be a read error of a much larger clone one base away. The V and J genes are TRBV11-2 and TRBJ2-3; 11 bases map to TRBD2. The CDR3 covers 16 residues. Germline-derived CDR1 and CDR2 are SGHAT and FQNNGV. The CDR3 bases are TGTGCCAGCAGCTCAAGACTAGCGGGGTACACAGGTACGCAGTATTTT. It yields the protein CASSSRLAGYTGTQYF.

This clonotype was counted only a few times. The chain carries TRBV19 and TRBJ2-1; D remains unclear. Germline V gene sequence: CDR1 LNHDA, CDR2 SQIVND (reference sequence). The V gene lost 9 bases and the J gene lost 2 bases, with 17 bases spanning the gap. The CDR3 loop spans 15 amino acids. DNA of the CDR3: TGTGCCAGCCGACTGGCAATTCAGGCCTACAATGAGCAGTTCTTC. This encodes CASRLAIQAYNEQFF.

This clonotype was detected only a few times. Possible read error: a much larger clone is one base away. The genes are TRBV14 and TRBJ1-2; the D gene is possibly TRBD1 (6 bases). The germline V gene encodes CDR1 SGHDN and CDR2 FVKESK. This CDR3 has 14 amino acids. CDR3 DNA: TGTGCCAGCAGCCCCCTTGGTGGAGGGGGTGGCTACATCTTC. Its protein is CASSPLGGGGGYIF.

The chain combines TRBV6-1 with TRBJ2-5, with TRBD1 matching 7 bases. With V trimmed by 5 bases and J by 5 bases, 8 bases remained unmatched. The CDR3 has 14 residues. Per germline, CDR1 MNHNS and CDR2 SASEGT. CDR3 loop: CASSRQGFYETQYF. CDR3 nucleotides: TGTGCCAGCAGTAGACAGGGATTTTATGAGACCCAGTACTTC.

This clonotype was counted a few times. The CDR3 spells CASAPTGDSNQPQHF. Here the CDR3 DNA reads TGTGCCAGTGCCCCGACAGGGGATAGCAATCAGCCCCAGCATTTT. The chain has TRBV19 and TRBJ1-5; TRBD1 matches 8 bases. The J segment lost 0 bases and the V segment lost 8 bases, leaving 6 bases of the junction unmatched. CDR3 size: 15 residues. Germline V lookup: CDR1 LNHDA, CDR2 SQIVND (reference sequence). The variable domain in full, with the rest retrieved from reference TRBV19 and TRBJ1-5, is DGGITQSPKYLFRKEGQNVTLSCEQNLNHDAMYWYRQDPGQGLRLIYYSQIVNDFQKGDIAEGYSVSREKKESFPLTVTSAQKNPTAFYLCASAPTGDSNQPQHFGDGTRLSIL.

Points on this clonotype: Compared with germline, one end of the junction differs, possibly owing to a read error. V gene TRBV3-1 combines with J gene TRBJ1-2, with 7 bases fitting TRBD1. The CDR3 totals 14 residues. CDR1 and CDR2 from the germline V gene are LGHDT and YNNKEL (reference sequence). The DNA of the CDR3 is TGTGCCGGCAGCCCAAGCAGGGGGAACTATGGCTACACCTTC. This translates into CAGSPSRGNYGYTF.

This clonotype occurred many times. The chain carries TRBV27 and TRBJ2-7, with 7 bases lining up with TRBD2. The CDR3 sequence is 14 residues long. Trimming removed 4 bases from V and 3 bases from J; junction bases left unmatched: 6. Per germline, CDR1 MNHEY and CDR2 SMNVEV (reference sequence). The CDR3 nucleotides are TGTGCCAGCAGTTCCGGGACTAAAAACTACGAGCAGTACTTC. Protein: CASSSGTKNYEQYF.

The rearrangement joins TRBV6-2 or TRBV6-3 to TRBJ2-7; D is unresolved. The germline CDR1 and CDR2 sequences are MNHEY and SVGEGT. The CDR3 has 13 amino acids. V gave up 2 bases and J gave up 5 bases, with 10 bases separating them. The CDR3 nucleotides are TGTGCCAGCAGTTACCTTCTTCCCCACGAGCAGTACTTC. It translates to CASSYLLPHEQYF.

There are many counts of this clonotype. The V and J genes are TRBV12-3 or TRBV12-4 and TRBJ2-1; no definite D call. The CDR3 has 14 amino acids. V was clipped by 8 bases and J by 2 bases, with 13 bases between them. Here the CDR3 DNA reads TGTGCCAGCGTAGAGACCCTCCCCTACAATGAGCAGTTCTTC. It is translated as CASVETLPYNEQFF.

The V gene is TRBV7-6, the J gene TRBJ1-4, with D perhaps matching TRBD1 (5 bases). Trimming left V 6 bases short and J 4 bases short, with 15 bases between. This CDR3 is 15 amino acids long. Germline CDR1 is SGHVS and CDR2 is FNYEAQ. The CDR3 region has the DNA TGTGCCAGCAGTGGAATCCGAGACAGTAATGAAAAACTGTTTTTT. This sequence encodes CASSGIRDSNEKLFF.

This clonotype was seen repeatedly, ten times or more. This chain links TRBV27 with TRBJ2-7; D gene uncertain. Per the germline V gene, CDR1 is MNHEY and CDR2 is SMNVEV (reference sequence). This CDR3 has 13 residues. The V end lost 5 bases, the J end lost 3 bases, and 11 bases lay between the germline ends. The CDR3 loop is CASSLGVYYEQYF. The CDR3 region has the DNA TGTGCCAGCAGTCTTGGGGTATACTACGAGCAGTACTTC.

The rearrangement links TRBV2 to TRBJ2-2; D might be TRBD1 or TRBD2, each matching 6 bases. Trimming left V 6 bases short and J 1 base short, with 12 bases between. Germline assignment: CDR1 SNHLY and CDR2 FYNNEI. This CDR3 spans 15 amino acids. The CDR3 region has the DNA TGTGCCAGCAGAGGGGGGTTGGTGAACACCGGGGAGCTGTTTTTT. Translated, it gives CASRGGLVNTGELFF.

This clonotype has a count of ten or more. This chain connects TRBV5-1 to TRBJ2-3; D not resolved. Germline V gene data show CDR1 as SGHRS and CDR2 as YFSETQ. The CDR3 sequence is 15 residues long. V was pared by 0 bases and J by 0 bases, with 8 bases between. DNA of the CDR3: TGCGCCAGCAGCTTGGCCCCCGGGAGCACAGATACGCAGTATTTT. As protein: CASSLAPGSTDTQYF.

V usage is TRBV20-1 and J usage is TRBJ1-1, with D possibly matching TRBD1 (5 bases). Germline-derived CDR1 and CDR2 are DFQATT and SNEGSKA (reference sequence). The V gene lost 6 bases and the J gene lost 7 bases, with 15 bases spanning the gap. The CDR3 runs to 12 residues. The CDR3 DNA reads TGCAGTGCAGAAGACCGGGACCGTGAAGCTTTCTTT. This translates into CSAEDRDREAFF.

This clonotype has more than one count but fewer than ten. This sequence joins TRBV19 and TRBJ2-3; 8 nucleotides align to TRBD2. This CDR3 region has 14 residues. After removal of 8 bases from V and 6 bases from J, the junction contained 10 bases not matched to a gene. The V gene's germline CDR1 is LNHDA and CDR2 SQIVND (reference sequence). This CDR3 reads CASGDGGARDTQYF. CDR3 in DNA: TGTGCCAGTGGTGACGGGGGGGCCCGGGATACGCAGTATTTT.